Each of the 15 T cell receptor beta chains below was sequenced from the same sample in a study of blood T cell repertoires in COVID-19. This table comes from immunoSEQ multiplex PCR, and its TCRdb copy is limited to in-frame clones, with some not included. Of roughly 110,000 clones in the sample, about three quarters were seen once. Sequenced: peripheral blood. Receptors were obtained from a man in his sixties or seventies with acute or convalescent COVID-19.

This rearrangement joins TRBV27 to TRBJ1-3; D perhaps matches TRBD1 (5 bases). Germline V lookup: CDR1 MNHEY, CDR2 SMNVEV (reference sequence). Trimming shortened V by 7 bases and J by 4 bases, and 8 bases separated the two germline ends. The CDR3 covers 12 residues. The DNA for the CDR3 is TGTGCCAGCATGGGGCCGGGAAACACCATATATTTT. As protein: CASMGPGNTIYF.

The chain has TRBV6-2 or TRBV6-3 and TRBJ1-4, with D maybe TRBD1 (5 bases). Germline CDR1 MNHEY, CDR2 SVGEGT. The CDR3 consists of 13 residues. Trimming pared 6 bases from V and 6 bases from J, leaving 11 bases between. CDR3 residues: CASSPGLYEKLFF. The CDR3 bases are TGTGCCAGCAGCCCGGGGCTATATGAAAAACTGTTTTTT.

Here the CDR3 reads CASSETSVGTQYF. Written as DNA, the CDR3 is TGTGCCAGCAGTGAGACTAGCGTAGGTACGCAGTATTTT. This chain connects TRBV2 to TRBJ2-3, with 8 positions matching TRBD2. The V gene's germline CDR1 is SNHLY and CDR2 FYNNEI. The CDR3 is 13 residues long. The V gene end was trimmed by 3 bases and the J gene end by 8 bases; junction bases not matched to a gene: 4.

This clone is a singleton in its sample. The chain combines TRBV27 with TRBJ1-1, with 10 bases that match TRBD1. The trim removed 6 bases at V and 6 bases at J, leaving 13 bases unmatched. CDR3 length equals 16 residues. CDR1 is MNHEY and CDR2 is SMNVEV in the germline V gene (reference sequence). Written as DNA, the CDR3 is TGTGCCAGCAGGTCCGGGGGACAGGGGCCTTTAGCTGAAGCTTTCTTT. Encoded protein: CASRSGGQGPLAEAFF.

The rearrangement links TRBV3-1 (or the pseudogene TRBV3-2) to TRBJ1-5; weak D call: TRBD1 (5 bases). The CDR3 spans 14 residues. Trimming stripped 2 bases from V and 4 bases from J, with 9 bases between. Germline V gene data show CDR1 as LGHDT and CDR2 as YNNKEL (reference sequence). CDR3 DNA: TGTGCCAGCAGCCAACAAACAGGAAATCAGCCCCAGCATTTT. It encodes CASSQQTGNQPQHF.

The chain joins TRBV5-8 to TRBJ1-6, with 11 nucleotides matching TRBD1. The CDR3 consists of 16 residues. Trimming took 0 bases from V and 7 from J; bases not matched to a gene: 3. Germline assignment: CDR1 SGHTS and CDR2 YDEGEE. The CDR3 region is CASSLGTGGLNSPLHF. The CDR3 bases are TGTGCCAGCAGCTTGGGGACAGGGGGCCTGAATTCACCCCTCCACTTT.

The rearrangement joins TRBV9 to TRBJ2-1, with 8 bases identical to TRBD1. V shed 1 base and J 7 bases; nucleotides not matched to a gene: 13. This CDR3 contains 17 residues. Germline V gene lookup returns CDR1 SGDLS and CDR2 YYNGEE. The CDR3 bases are TGTGCCAGCAGCGTATCCCTCCGAGGACAGGGCTTGAATGAGCAGTTCTTC. It is translated as CASSVSLRGQGLNEQFF.

This sequence joins TRBV12-3 or TRBV12-4 and TRBJ1-5; no reliable D call. V was cut by 6 bases and J by 5 bases, with 11 bases left in between. CDR3 size: 13 residues. The CDR3 sequence is CASREGFDQPQHF. The DNA for the CDR3 is TGTGCCAGCAGGGAGGGTTTTGATCAGCCCCAGCATTTT.

This clone was counted a few times. The chain joins TRBV7-6 to TRBJ2-7; TRBD2 aligns across 8 bases. Per germline, CDR1 SGHVS and CDR2 FNYEAQ. The length of the CDR3 is 16 residues. The junction had 10 bases not matched to a gene; V was cut back by 1 base and J by 5 bases. The CDR3 DNA is TGTGCCAGCAGCTTAGGTGGCGGGGGGCAGTCCCACGAGCAGTACTTC. This codes for CASSLGGGGQSHEQYF.

In its sample, this clone was seen a few times. V gene TRBV25-1 combines with J gene TRBJ1-2; the D gene is possibly TRBD1 (5 bases). The germline V and J ends were trimmed by 4 bases and 3 bases, with 9 bases remaining between them. Per germline, CDR1 MGHDK and CDR2 SYGVNS. The CDR3 runs 13 residues. This CDR3 reads CASSVGHDYGYTF. The DNA of the CDR3 is TGTGCCAGCAGTGTTGGACACGACTATGGCTACACCTTC.

V and J are TRBV7-9 and TRBJ1-1, with TRBD1 identical over 7 bases. Trimming at V came to 5 bases and at J to 8 bases, leaving 14 bases not matched to a gene. The CDR3 runs to 15 residues. Germline CDR1 is SEHNR and CDR2 is FQNEAQ (reference sequence). The CDR3: CASSQEQGRGSEAFF. The DNA for the CDR3 is TGTGCCAGCAGCCAAGAACAGGGGCGTGGATCCGAAGCTTTCTTT.

The V gene is TRBV19, the J gene TRBJ2-1, with 7 bases lining up with TRBD1. J was trimmed by 4 bases and V by 9 bases; bases with no gene match: 3. The germline CDR1 and CDR2 sequences are LNHDA and SQIVND (reference sequence). The CDR3 runs to 12 residues. CDR3 nucleotides: TGTGCCAGCAAGGGGGCATACAATGAGCAGTTCTTC. This sequence encodes CASKGAYNEQFF.

The chain combines TRBV5-1 with TRBJ1-1, with a tentative D call TRBD1 (5 bases). V lost 4 bases and J lost 5, with 12 bases in between. CDR1 and CDR2 (germline): SGHRS, YFSETQ. The CDR3 runs to 13 residues. Here the CDR3 DNA reads TGCGCCAGCAGCCCCCAGGGTAGAACTGAAGCTTTCTTT. It specifies CASSPQGRTEAFF.

The genes are TRBV3-1 (or the pseudogene TRBV3-2) and TRBJ2-5, with 10 bases that match TRBD2. V gave up 5 bases and J gave up 4 bases; unmatched junction bases: 10. This CDR3 is built from 16 residues. CDR1 is LGHDT, CDR2 YNNKEL, per germline (reference sequence). The CDR3 loop reads CASSSQAGGLVETQYF. The CDR3 coding sequence is TGTGCCAGCAGCTCCCAAGCGGGGGGGCTGGTAGAGACCCAGTACTTC.

This clone turned up a few times. The gene calls are TRBV18 and TRBJ1-1; D is uncertain. The CDR3 sequence is 14 residues long. V was trimmed by 2 bases and J by 4 bases, leaving 11 bases between them. The germline V gene encodes CDR1 KGHSH and CDR2 LQKENI. Written as DNA, the CDR3 is TGTGCCAGCTCACCAGAGGATGGGAGCACTGAAGCTTTCTTT. Translating gives CASSPEDGSTEAFF.